The 21 T cell receptor beta chains below come from one sample, sequenced in a study of shared clonotypes between healthy human individuals. CD8 cells regarded as naive lacked CD45RO, were positively chosen for CCR7, and omitted terminally differentiated effector memory CD45RA+ cells. Assay: immunoSEQ multiplex PCR; the TCRdb copy retains only in-frame clones and omits some. Here the sample spans hundreds of thousands of clones, 95% to 96% being singletons. Sequenced input: naive CD8+ T cells sorted from blood. These receptors all stem from a woman aged 30 to 39 in good health.

The chain uses TRBV30 and TRBJ1-1; D remains unclear. The germline gives CDR1 GTSNPN, CDR2 SVGIG (reference sequence). This CDR3 is built from 14 residues. V lost 7 bases and J 0 bases, leaving 15 bases between the germline ends. This CDR3 is CAFLKSVLNTEAFF. In DNA form, the CDR3 reads TGTGCCTTCTTAAAATCAGTTTTGAACACTGAAGCTTTCTTT. Full variable domain (remainder filled in from reference TRBV30 and TRBJ1-1): SQTIHQWPATLVQPVGSPLSLECTVEGTSNPNLYWYRQAAGRGLQLLFYSVGIGQISSEVPQNLSASRPQDRQFILSSKKLLLSDSGFYLCAFLKSVLNTEAFFGQGTRLTVV.

This chain uses TRBV18 with TRBJ2-7; D gene unclear. Per the germline V gene, CDR1 is KGHSH and CDR2 is LQKENI. Trimming removed 2 bases at V and 2 bases at J, with 4 bases between. The CDR3 contains 12 residues. The CDR3 sequence is CASSPTAYEQYF. CDR3 nucleotide sequence: TGTGCCAGCTCACCAACGGCCTACGAGCAGTACTTC. The full variable domain, rest sourced from reference TRBV18 and TRBJ2-7, is NAGVMQNPRHLVRRRGQEARLRCSPMKGHSHVYWYRQLPEEGLKFMVYLQKENIIDESGMPKERFSAEFPKEGPSILRIQQVVRGDSAAYFCASSPTAYEQYFGPGTRLTVT.

The chain couples TRBV2 to TRBJ2-7, with D unresolved. Germline loops: CDR1 SNHLY, CDR2 FYNNEI. With 7 bases removed from V and 2 bases from J, the gap between germline ends came to 9 bases. The CDR3 contains 12 residues. The CDR3 sequence: CASNPGAYEQYF. The CDR3 DNA reads as TGTGCCAGCAATCCAGGTGCCTACGAGCAGTACTTC. Full variable domain (rest looked up from reference TRBV2 and TRBJ2-7): EPEVTQTPSHQVTQMGQEVILRCVPISNHLYFYWYRQILGQKVEFLVSFYNNEISEKSEIFDDQFSVERPDGSNFTLKIRSTKLEDSAMYFCASNPGAYEQYFGPGTRLTVT.

This clone was observed once. The V call is TRBV29-1, the J call TRBJ2-7, with TRBD1 identical over 7 bases. Germline V CDR1 and CDR2: SQVTM, ANQGSEA. Germline trimming cut 1 base from V and 2 bases from J; bases unmatched to any gene: 5. This CDR3 is 14 amino acids long. The CDR3 DNA sequence: TGCAGCGTTGAAGGGACAGGTAGCGCCTACGAGCAGTACTTC. Its protein product is CSVEGTGSAYEQYF.

The chain uses TRBV2 and TRBJ2-1; TRBD2 matches 11 bases. The germline CDR1 and CDR2 sequences are SNHLY and FYNNEI. J lost 7 bases, V lost 2 bases, and 4 bases had no gene match. The CDR3 consists of 15 residues. The CDR3 loop reads CASSEIAGGQNEQFF. In DNA form, the CDR3 reads TGTGCCAGCAGTGAAATAGCGGGAGGGCAGAATGAGCAGTTCTTC.

The chain carries TRBV4-1 and TRBJ1-2; no firm D call. V gave up 1 base and J gave up 0 bases, with 9 bases separating them. Germline V gene sequence: CDR1 MGHRA, CDR2 YSYEKL. CDR3 length: 15 amino acids. CDR3 residues: CASSQGPLTNYGYTF. CDR3 bases: TGCGCCAGCAGCCAAGGCCCCCTTACTAACTATGGCTACACCTTC.

This clone showed up just once. The chain joins TRBV6-5 to TRBJ2-1, with D maybe TRBD1 (5 bases). This CDR3 has 15 amino acids. CDR1 MNHEY and CDR2 SVGAGI come from the germline V gene. The V end was cut by 10 bases, the J end by 5 bases, with 21 bases between. CDR3 loop: CATRPDILAHNEQFF. The CDR3 bases are TGTGCCACCCGTCCGGACATTTTGGCCCACAATGAGCAGTTCTTC.

The rearrangement uses TRBV27 and TRBJ2-1, with 7 bases identical to TRBD1. The CDR3 is made up of 14 amino acids. V dropped 1 base and J dropped 4; count of bases not matched to a gene: 1. Germline loops: CDR1 MNHEY, CDR2 SMNVEV (reference sequence). CDR3 nucleotides: TGTGCCAGCAGTTTATGGGGACAGTACAATGAGCAGTTCTTC. Translation: CASSLWGQYNEQFF.

The chain has TRBV19 and TRBJ1-1, with 7 bases fitting TRBD1. The CDR3 contains 14 residues. With V trimmed by 4 bases and J by 4 bases, 6 bases remained unmatched. The germline gives CDR1 LNHDA, CDR2 SQIVND (reference sequence). CDR3 amino acids: CASSTQQGITEAFF. In DNA, the CDR3 is TGTGCCAGTAGTACCCAACAGGGGATCACTGAAGCTTTCTTT.

The chain combines TRBV7-2 with TRBJ2-1; 7 nucleotides agree with TRBD2. Germline CDR1 and CDR2: SGHTA and FQGNSA. J gave up 5 bases and V 5 bases, and 15 bases lay outside the gene matches. CDR3 length: 17 residues. The CDR3 spells CASSPRSGGSIDNEQFF. CDR3 nucleotide sequence: TGTGCCAGCAGCCCACGTTCTGGCGGGAGCATCGACAATGAGCAGTTCTTC. Filled out from reference TRBV7-2 and TRBJ2-1, the complete variable domain reads GAGVSQSPSNKVTEKGKDVELRCDPISGHTALYWYRQSLGQGLEFLIYFQGNSAPDKSGLPSDRFSAERTGGSVSTLTIQRTQQEDSAVYLCASSPRSGGSIDNEQFFGPGTRLTVL.

This chain connects TRBV2 to TRBJ1-2; D remains unclear. CDR3 length: 13 residues. Germline-derived CDR1 and CDR2 are SNHLY and FYNNEI. The V and J ends lost 5 bases and 0 bases respectively, with 7 bases between them. The CDR3 loop is CASSPFANYGYTF. The CDR3 coding sequence is TGTGCCAGCAGTCCTTTCGCTAACTATGGCTACACCTTC.

V is TRBV29-1 and J is TRBJ2-3, with D perhaps TRBD1 or TRBD2 (5 bases each). The CDR3 runs to 13 residues. Trimming removed 4 bases from V and 9 bases from J, with 17 bases in between. Germline values: CDR1 SQVTM, CDR2 ANQGSEA. CDR3 protein: CSVVGAEGRTQYF. The CDR3 bases are TGCAGCGTTGTTGGGGCCGAGGGCCGAACGCAGTATTTT.

The chain combines TRBV7-2 with TRBJ2-7; D gene ambiguous. The germline gives CDR1 SGHTA, CDR2 FQGNSA. The CDR3 sequence is 13 residues long. Trimming took off 4 bases at V and 2 bases at J, with 9 bases between the two ends. The CDR3 here is CASSSPVTYEQYF. CDR3 nucleotides: TGTGCCAGCAGCTCCCCCGTGACCTACGAGCAGTACTTC.

The rearrangement links TRBV9 to TRBJ2-1; 10 bases agree with TRBD2. Looked up from germline, CDR1 is SGDLS and CDR2 is YYNGEE. The CDR3 totals 16 residues. The trim removed 0 bases at V and 9 bases at J, leaving 9 bases unmatched. As DNA, the CDR3 is TGTGCCAGCAGCGTAGAACTGAGCGGGAGGGCCAGTGAGCAGTTCTTC. This translates into CASSVELSGRASEQFF.

The chain recombines TRBV7-6 with TRBJ1-5; TRBD1 matches 11 bases. The CDR3 is 14 residues long. Germline V gene lookup returns CDR1 SGHVS and CDR2 FNYEAQ. With V trimmed by 5 bases and J by 7 bases, 4 bases remained unmatched. CDR3 amino acids: CASSLDRGRQPQHF. Here the CDR3 DNA reads TGTGCCAGCAGCCTGGACAGGGGGCGGCAGCCCCAGCATTTT.

The chain joins TRBV27 to TRBJ1-4; weak D call: TRBD1 (5 bases). This CDR3 is 14 amino acids long. Deletions cut 2 bases from V and 4 bases from J, with 8 bases between. CDR1 MNHEY and CDR2 SMNVEV come from the germline V gene (reference sequence). The CDR3 loop is CASSLQGVNEKLFF. In DNA, the CDR3 is TGTGCCAGCAGTTTACAGGGAGTTAATGAAAAACTGTTTTTT. The full variable domain, rest sourced from reference TRBV27 and TRBJ1-4, is EAQVTQNPRYLITVTGKKLTVTCSQNMNHEYMSWYRQDPGLGLRQIYYSMNVEVTDKGDVPEGYKVSRKEKRNFPLILESPSPNQTSLYFCASSLQGVNEKLFFGSGTQLSVL.

The V gene is TRBV5-1, the J gene TRBJ2-2, with 9 nucleotides matching TRBD2. J was trimmed by 5 bases and V by 1 base; bases with no gene match: 9. The CDR3 loop spans 17 amino acids. Germline CDR1 and CDR2: SGHRS and YFSETQ. The CDR3 protein is CASSLTGEAGGTGELFF. The CDR3 DNA follows: TGCGCCAGCAGCTTGACAGGGGAGGCGGGAGGGACCGGGGAGCTGTTTTTT.

With regard to this clone: Distinct nucleotide sequences in the sample also encode this CDR3. The genes are TRBV5-4 and TRBJ1-2, with no clear D. Germline CDR1 is SGHNT and CDR2 is YYREEE (reference sequence). This CDR3 has 13 residues. Trimming shortened V by 0 bases and J by 6 bases, and 9 bases separated the two germline ends. In DNA form, the CDR3 reads TGTGCCAGCAGCTTGGATAGAGGGCATGGCTACACCTTC. This gives the protein CASSLDRGHGYTF.

This clone has only one observation. V is TRBV4-1 and J is TRBJ2-7; 8 bases align to TRBD1. The CDR3 length is 15 residues. After removal of 4 bases from V and 7 bases from J, the junction contained 12 bases not matched to a gene. Germline V gives CDR1 MGHRA, CDR2 YSYEKL. In DNA form, the CDR3 reads TGCGCCAGCAGCCCCGGTACGACAGGGGTAGATGAGCAGTACTTC. Protein sequence: CASSPGTTGVDEQYF.

The V and J genes are TRBV4-2 and TRBJ2-5, with 11 bases aligning to TRBD2. CDR1 and CDR2 (germline): LGHNA, YNFKEQ. Trimming cost V 2 bases and J 3 bases; bases outside gene matches: 11. CDR3 length equals 18 residues. The DNA for the CDR3 is TGTGCCAGCAGCCAAAGCTTAGCGGGAGGGCTGGGGAAAGAGACCCAGTACTTC. It encodes CASSQSLAGGLGKETQYF.

The rearrangement joins TRBV4-2 to TRBJ1-4; no reliable D call. V was trimmed by 0 bases and J by 4 bases, leaving 18 bases between them. There are 18 residues in the CDR3. CDR1 is LGHNA, CDR2 YNFKEQ, per germline. CDR3 region: CASSQDRTSFSYNEKLFF. As DNA, the CDR3 is TGTGCCAGCAGCCAAGATCGGACGTCCTTTTCCTATAATGAAAAACTGTTTTTT.